This T cell receptor (beta chain) emerged from a study of blood T cell repertoires in COVID-19. For the study at large: Cohort 3 donors were reported recovered after two negative PCRs, clearance, or symptom resolution.

Germline V gene data show CDR1 as SQVTM and CDR2 as ANQGSEA. The CDR3 has 12 amino acids. TCRdb's table, derived via immunoSEQ multiplex PCR, lists solely in-frame clones and lacks some. The table has a few hundred thousand clones, about nine tenths seen once. This chain uses TRBV29-1 with TRBJ2-5; 8 nucleotides agree with TRBD1. The sequenced sample was PBMCs or T cells enriched from blood (not recorded which). This TCR derives from a woman aged 45 to 65 in a cohort exposed to, infected with or recovered from COVID-19 (not recorded which). The CDR3 protein is CSTGGRGETQYF. The CDR3 DNA follows: TGCAGTACAGGGGGACGAGGAGAGACCCAGTACTTC. Filled out from reference TRBV29-1 and TRBJ2-5, the complete variable domain reads SAVISQKPSRDICQRGTSLTIQCQVDSQVTMMFWYRQQPGQSLTLIATANQGSEATYESGFVIDKFPISRPNLTFSTLTVSNMSPEDSSIYLCSTGGRGETQYFGPGTRLLVL.